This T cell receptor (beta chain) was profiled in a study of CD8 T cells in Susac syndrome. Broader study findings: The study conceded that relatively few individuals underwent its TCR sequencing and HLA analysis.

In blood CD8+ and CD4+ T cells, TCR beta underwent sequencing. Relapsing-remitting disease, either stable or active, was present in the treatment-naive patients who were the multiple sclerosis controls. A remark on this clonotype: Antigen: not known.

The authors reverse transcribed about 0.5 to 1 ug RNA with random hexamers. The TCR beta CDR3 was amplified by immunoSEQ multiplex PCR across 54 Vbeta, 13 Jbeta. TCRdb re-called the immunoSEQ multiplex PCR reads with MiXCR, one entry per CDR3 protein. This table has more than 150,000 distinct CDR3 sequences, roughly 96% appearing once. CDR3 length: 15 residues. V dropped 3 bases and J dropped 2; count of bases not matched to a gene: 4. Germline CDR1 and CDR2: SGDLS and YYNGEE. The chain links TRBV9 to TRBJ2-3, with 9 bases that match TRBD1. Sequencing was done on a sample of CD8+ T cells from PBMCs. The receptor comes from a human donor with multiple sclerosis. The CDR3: CASSEQGAPTDTQYF. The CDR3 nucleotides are TGTGCCAGCAGCGAACAGGGGGCCCCCACAGATACGCAGTATTTT.